Presented here are 27 T cell receptor beta chains from one specimen sequenced in a study of blood T cell repertoires in COVID-19. The data were produced by immunoSEQ multiplex PCR, yet TCRdb's version contains in-frame clones alone and is incomplete. The sample records more than 300,000 clones, about 82% being singletons. Sequenced material: peripheral blood. The receptors originated from a woman aged 45 to 65 with acute or convalescent COVID-19.

This chain connects TRBV20-1 to TRBJ2-1; TRBD2 matches at 11 bases. Germline trimming cut 3 bases from V and 7 bases from J; bases unmatched to any gene: 5. The germline CDR1 and CDR2 sequences are DFQATT and SNEGSKA (reference sequence). CDR3 length: 14 residues. This CDR3 is CSASSGRAGNEQFF. The CDR3, as DNA: TGCAGTGCTAGTAGCGGGAGGGCCGGAAATGAGCAGTTCTTC.

The chain joins TRBV27 to TRBJ1-1; 9 nucleotides match TRBD1. Trimming cost V 4 bases and J 5 bases; bases outside gene matches: 5. The CDR3 spans 14 residues. Germline loops: CDR1 MNHEY, CDR2 SMNVEV (reference sequence). The CDR3 region is CASSSYRGLTEAFF. The CDR3 nucleotides read TGTGCCAGCAGTTCGTACAGGGGGCTTACTGAAGCTTTCTTT.

The rearrangement uses TRBV28 and TRBJ1-6; 7 nucleotides match TRBD1. CDR3 length: 15 residues. V dropped 4 bases and J dropped 10; count of bases not matched to a gene: 10. Germline V gene data show CDR1 as MDHEN and CDR2 as SYDVKM. CDR3 protein: CASSSFTGVVSPLHF. DNA of the CDR3: TGTGCCAGCAGTTCCTTTACAGGGGTCGTCTCACCCCTCCACTTT. Supplemented by reference TRBV28 and TRBJ1-6, the full variable domain reads DVKVTQSSRYLVKRTGEKVFLECVQDMDHENMFWYRQDPGLGLRLIYFSYDVKMKEKGDIPEGYSVSREKKERFSLILESASTNQTSMYLCASSSFTGVVSPLHFGNGTRLTVT.

V usage is TRBV10-3 and J usage is TRBJ2-7, with D possibly matching TRBD1 (6 bases). V was trimmed by 10 bases and J by 2 bases, leaving 9 bases between them. Germline-derived CDR1 and CDR2 are ENHRY and SYGVKD. The CDR3 has 11 amino acids. The CDR3 loop reads CATTGTYEQYF. The DNA for the CDR3 is TGTGCCACAACAGGGACCTACGAGCAGTACTTC.

The J gene is TRBJ1-1, the V gene TRBV29-1; D unclear. Germline lookup yields CDR1 SQVTM and CDR2 ANQGSEA. CDR3 length: 11 residues. The ends were cut back, 7 bases at V and 0 bases at J, with 6 bases in the middle. The CDR3 nucleotides are TGCAGCGCGGTCGTGAACACTGAAGCTTTCTTT. Encoded protein: CSAVVNTEAFF.

The chain recombines TRBV7-3 with TRBJ1-1; 12 bases are shared with TRBD1. This CDR3 region has 15 residues. The V gene end was trimmed by 2 bases and the J gene end by 11 bases; junction bases not matched to a gene: 9. The germline CDR1 and CDR2 sequences are SGHTA and FQGTGA. CDR3 in DNA: TGTGCCAGCAGCTTACTGGGCGGGACAGGGGGCTTGGCTTTCTTT. It translates to CASSLLGGTGGLAFF. The entire variable domain, with the rest obtained from reference TRBV7-3 and TRBJ1-1, is as follows: GAGVSQTPSNKVTEKGKYVELRCDPISGHTALYWYRQSLGQGPEFLIYFQGTGAADDSGLPNDRFFAVRPEGSVSTLKIQRTERGDSAVYLCASSLLGGTGGLAFFGQGTRLTVV.

The J gene is TRBJ2-1, the V gene TRBV20-1; 8 nucleotides line up with TRBD2. In germline, CDR1 is DFQATT, CDR2 SNEGSKA (reference sequence). There are 16 residues in the CDR3. V trimming: 3 bases; J trimming: 0 bases; junction bases outside the gene matches: 7. This chain's CDR3 is CSASRTGLGSYNEQFF. In nucleotides, the CDR3 is TGCAGTGCTAGTCGGACGGGACTAGGCTCCTACAATGAGCAGTTCTTC.

The chain joins TRBV10-3 to TRBJ2-1, with 8 bases lining up with TRBD2. With V trimmed by 0 bases and J by 8 bases, 6 bases remained unmatched. The CDR3 loop spans 15 amino acids. Germline V gene lookup returns CDR1 ENHRY and CDR2 SYGVKD. In DNA form, the CDR3 reads TGTGCCATCAGTGAGTCGGTAGCGGGGTCTTATGAGCAGTTCTTC. The encoded protein is CAISESVAGSYEQFF.

In its sample, this clone was seen once. V gene TRBV3-1 (or the pseudogene TRBV3-2) combines with J gene TRBJ2-5; TRBD2 might be the D (7 bases). The CDR3 spans 14 residues. CDR1 and CDR2 from the germline V gene are LGHDT and YNNKEL (reference sequence). Trimming left V 8 bases short and J 3 bases short, with 16 bases between. CDR3 protein: CASRRGGGKETQYF. The CDR3 nucleotides read TGTGCCAGCCGTCGGGGAGGGGGGAAAGAGACCCAGTACTTC.

The chain combines TRBV7-9 with TRBJ1-2, with 7 bases aligning to TRBD1. Germline CDR1 SEHNR, CDR2 FQNEAQ (reference sequence). CDR3 length equals 13 residues. The ends lost 6 bases at V and 7 bases at J; junction bases unmatched: 8. The CDR3 nucleotides read TGTGCCAGCAGGCCTACAGGGGAGACTGGCTACACCTTC. Translated: CASRPTGETGYTF.

The chain couples TRBV6-6 to TRBJ1-1; D possibly corresponds to TRBD1 (5 bases). Germline CDR1 is MNHNY and CDR2 is SVGAGI (reference sequence). Trimming stripped 5 bases from V and 2 bases from J, with 21 bases between. The CDR3 consists of 17 residues. CDR3 region: CASSLFHQTASNTEAFF. The CDR3 region has the DNA TGTGCCAGCAGTCTCTTCCACCAGACAGCGTCCAACACTGAAGCTTTCTTT.

This chain uses TRBV10-3 with TRBJ1-1; TRBD1 agrees at 7 bases. Per germline, CDR1 ENHRY and CDR2 SYGVKD. V gave up 0 bases and J gave up 1 base; unmatched junction bases: 8. This CDR3 spans 17 amino acids. The CDR3 coding sequence is TGTGCCATCAGTGAGTCCCTGGGACAGACCACGAACACTGAAGCTTTCTTT. Translating gives CAISESLGQTTNTEAFF.

Concerning this clone: A read error may account for a junction end that differs from germline. The chain has TRBV7-9 and TRBJ2-2; D is possibly TRBD1 (5 bases). Germline CDR1 reads SEHNR; CDR2 reads FQNEAQ (reference sequence). This CDR3 is built from 14 residues. Written as DNA, the CDR3 is TGTACCAGCAGCCTGACAGCTCTCACCGGGGAGCTGTTTTTT. This codes for CTSSLTALTGELFF.

The chain joins TRBV18 to TRBJ1-5, with 7 nucleotides matching TRBD1. V was clipped by 3 bases and J by 6 bases; unmatched bases: 11. The CDR3 contains 16 residues. CDR1 KGHSH and CDR2 LQKENI come from the germline V gene. DNA for the CDR3: TGTGCCAGCTCACCCGGGCAAGGGGGCGAAGGTCAGCCCCAGCATTTT. It translates to CASSPGQGGEGQPQHF. Using reference TRBV18 and TRBJ1-5 for the parts outside the CDR3, the full variable domain is NAGVMQNPRHLVRRRGQEARLRCSPMKGHSHVYWYRQLPEEGLKFMVYLQKENIIDESGMPKERFSAEFPKEGPSILRIQQVVRGDSAAYFCASSPGQGGEGQPQHFGDGTRLSIL.

The V and J genes are TRBV6-4 and TRBJ1-2; D unresolved. The CDR3 has 12 residues. Germline V CDR1 and CDR2: MRHNA, SNTAGT. The ends were cut back, 1 base at V and 8 bases at J, with 8 bases in the middle. DNA for the CDR3: TGTGCCAGCAGTGACTATCTGGGCGGCTACACCTTC. Residues: CASSDYLGGYTF.

The V and J genes are TRBV4-2 and TRBJ2-1, with 14 positions matching TRBD2. Trimming took 1 base from V and 9 from J; bases not matched to a gene: 5. The CDR3 is 16 amino acids. Germline V gene sequence: CDR1 LGHNA, CDR2 YNFKEQ. CDR3 bases: TGTGCCAGCAGCCAAGGACTAGCGGGAGGGGTCGGTGAGCAGTTCTTC. Amino acid sequence: CASSQGLAGGVGEQFF.

In its sample, this clone was seen once. The V call is TRBV7-9, the J call TRBJ2-7; D is uncertain. There are 16 residues in the CDR3. Trimming left V 1 base short and J 0 bases short, with 13 bases between. Germline CDR1 SEHNR, CDR2 FQNEAQ (reference sequence). The CDR3 loop is CASSLGSSRSSYEQYF. In nucleotides, the CDR3 is TGTGCCAGCAGCTTAGGTTCGAGTAGGAGCTCCTACGAGCAGTACTTC. Drawing the rest from reference TRBV7-9 and TRBJ2-7, the complete variable domain is DTGVSQNPRHKITKRGQNVTFRCDPISEHNRLYWYRQTLGQGPEFLTYFQNEAQLEKSRLLSDRFSAERPKGSFSTLEIQRTEQGDSAMYLCASSLGSSRSSYEQYFGPGTRLTVT.

J is TRBJ2-2 and V is TRBV9, with 9 bases aligning to TRBD2. The CDR3 covers 16 residues. The germline gives CDR1 SGDLS, CDR2 YYNGEE. V dropped 5 bases and J dropped 4; count of bases not matched to a gene: 9. In DNA form, the CDR3 reads TGTGCCAGCAGTTCTATAGCGGGAGCGGGCACCGGGGAGCTGTTTTTT. It codes for CASSSIAGAGTGELFF.

This chain links TRBV6-5 with TRBJ2-7; no definite D call. The CDR3 sequence is 11 residues long. CDR1 is MNHEY and CDR2 is SVGAGI in the germline V gene. V shed 4 bases and J shed 5 bases, with 6 bases lying between them. The CDR3 reads CASSFDNEQYF. For the CDR3, the DNA is TGTGCCAGCAGTTTTGACAACGAGCAGTACTTC.

The chain combines TRBV7-9 with TRBJ1-1; 8 bases fit TRBD1. The CDR3 has 15 residues. Germline trimming cut 7 bases from V and 3 bases from J; bases unmatched to any gene: 10. Germline V CDR1 and CDR2: SEHNR, FQNEAQ (reference sequence). The CDR3 nucleotides read TGTGCCAGCACCCTAGGAGTGACAGGGGACACTGAAGCTTTCTTT. Residues: CASTLGVTGDTEAFF.

This clone was seen once. The V call is TRBV2, the J call TRBJ1-2; D possibly corresponds to TRBD1 (5 bases). CDR1 is SNHLY, CDR2 FYNNEI, per germline. V was shortened by 6 bases and J by 6 bases, with 14 bases between the two germline ends. CDR3 length: 13 residues. CDR3 protein: CASRNQGSDGYTF. The CDR3 DNA reads TGTGCCAGCAGGAACCAGGGCTCGGATGGCTACACCTTC.

The chain recombines TRBV28 with TRBJ2-7; 10 nucleotides line up with TRBD2. Per germline, CDR1 MDHEN and CDR2 SYDVKM. The V gene end was trimmed by 3 bases and the J gene end by 0 bases; junction bases not matched to a gene: 5. CDR3 length equals 16 residues. Here the CDR3 DNA reads TGTGCCAGCAGTTTCGTTGGACTAGCGGCCTCCTACGAGCAGTACTTC. Translated, it gives CASSFVGLAASYEQYF. Full variable domain (outside the CDR3, taken from reference TRBV28 and TRBJ2-7): DVKVTQSSRYLVKRTGEKVFLECVQDMDHENMFWYRQDPGLGLRLIYFSYDVKMKEKGDIPEGYSVSREKKERFSLILESASTNQTSMYLCASSFVGLAASYEQYFGPGTRLTVT.

The chain has TRBV2 and TRBJ1-5; TRBD1 might be the D (6 bases). V was pared by 5 bases and J by 2 bases, with 19 bases between. Germline values: CDR1 SNHLY, CDR2 FYNNEI. The CDR3 extends over 17 amino acids. In nucleotides, the CDR3 is TGTGCCAGCAGTAAGGGCCAGGGGTTAGACGGCAATCAGCCCCAGCATTTT. It is translated as CASSKGQGLDGNQPQHF. Supplemented by reference TRBV2 and TRBJ1-5, the full variable domain reads EPEVTQTPSHQVTQMGQEVILRCVPISNHLYFYWYRQILGQKVEFLVSFYNNEISEKSEIFDDQFSVERPDGSNFTLKIRSTKLEDSAMYFCASSKGQGLDGNQPQHFGDGTRLSIL.

The rearrangement uses TRBV7-3 and TRBJ1-5; a possible D gene is TRBD1 (5 bases). CDR1 SGHTA and CDR2 FQGTGA come from the germline V gene. Trimming pared 5 bases from V and 5 bases from J, leaving 19 bases between. This CDR3 has 16 residues. The CDR3 DNA is TGTGCCAGCAGCCCCAGGGAGAGGAGGGCCGATCAGCCCCAGCATTTT. It is translated as CASSPRERRADQPQHF.

The chain uses TRBV28 and TRBJ2-1; 7 nucleotides line up with TRBD2. Germline V lookup: CDR1 MDHEN, CDR2 SYDVKM. Trimming cost V 3 bases and J 0 bases; bases outside gene matches: 5. This CDR3 has 16 residues. The CDR3: CASSFTGGSSYNEQFF. The CDR3 DNA sequence: TGTGCCAGCAGTTTTACCGGCGGGAGCTCCTACAATGAGCAGTTCTTC.

The table lists this clone with a few counts. CDR3: CASSLPGQGSRPLHF. The DNA for the CDR3 is TGTGCCAGCAGTTTACCGGGACAAGGGTCTCGGCCCCTCCACTTT. J is TRBJ1-6 and V is TRBV28, with D perhaps TRBD1 (6 bases). Trimming stripped 2 bases from V and 13 bases from J, with 18 bases between. Per germline, CDR1 MDHEN and CDR2 SYDVKM. The CDR3 sequence is 15 residues long.

This clone was counted once. The chain recombines TRBV27 with TRBJ1-5, with D possibly TRBD1 on 6 matching bases. The V gene's germline CDR1 is MNHEY and CDR2 SMNVEV (reference sequence). The CDR3 contains 16 residues. Trimming shortened V by 3 bases and J by 0 bases, and 12 bases separated the two germline ends. CDR3 nucleotide sequence: TGTGCCAGCAGTTTTCTGGGGGCTGCTAGCAATCAGCCCCAGCATTTT. Its protein product is CASSFLGAASNQPQHF.